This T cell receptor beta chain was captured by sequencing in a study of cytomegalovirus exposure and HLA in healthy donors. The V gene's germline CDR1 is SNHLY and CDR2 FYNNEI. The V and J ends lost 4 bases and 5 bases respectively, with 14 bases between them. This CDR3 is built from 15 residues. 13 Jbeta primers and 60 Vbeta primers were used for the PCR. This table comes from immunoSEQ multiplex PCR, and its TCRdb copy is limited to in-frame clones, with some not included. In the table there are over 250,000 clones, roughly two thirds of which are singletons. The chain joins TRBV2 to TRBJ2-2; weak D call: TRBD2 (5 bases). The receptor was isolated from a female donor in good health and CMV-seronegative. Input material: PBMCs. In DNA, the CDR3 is TGTGCCAGCAGTGGCGGGCTGGGTTCTACCGGGGAGCTGTTTTTT. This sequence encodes CASSGGLGSTGELFF.